The T cell receptor (beta chain) described here comes from a study of blood T cell repertoires in COVID-19. Overall study context: PBMCs, B-cell-depleted T cells, or T cells provided the cDNA or gDNA that made up the material.

This table comes from immunoSEQ multiplex PCR, and its TCRdb copy is limited to in-frame clones, with some not included. Of 200,000 to 250,000 clones in the sample, 70% to 85% were seen once. The CDR3 covers 16 residues. CDR1 SSHAT and CDR2 FNYEAQ come from the germline V gene (reference sequence). With 5 bases clipped from V and 1 base from J, the junction kept 10 bases outside the gene matches. Recovered status in Cohort 3 required two negative PCRs, clearance, or symptom resolution. The origin of this receptor is a woman aged 55-70 years who had recovered from COVID-19. The chain recombines TRBV7-7 with TRBJ1-2; TRBD1 matches at 7 bases. The sequenced sample consisted of PBMCs or T cells enriched from blood (not recorded which). This chain's CDR3 is CASSPRQGSFNYGYTF. CDR3 coding DNA: TGTGCCAGCAGCCCCCGACAGGGATCGTTTAACTATGGCTACACCTTC.